This T cell receptor (beta chain) comes out of a study of T cell responses to AZD1222 COVID-19 vaccine. Study results and limitations: Targeting of unmutated variant regions was reportedly seen in nearly half of spike-specific TCRs. Regions 160-218 and 743-854 held dominance among vaccine-associated CD4 TCRs, which spanned spike.

Concerning this clone: Its antigen is not known. A read error may account for a junction end that differs from germline.

The table came from immunoSEQ multiplex PCR; TCRdb's copy has only in-frame clones and leaves some out. The sample lists 84,000 or so clones, around 86% occurring once. From germline, CDR1 is SNHLY and CDR2 FYNNEI. The length of the CDR3 is 12 residues. V is TRBV2 and J is TRBJ2-3; D not certain. This TCR derives from an adult in good health. This material consisted of peripheral blood, taken on day 0 of AZD1222 vaccination. The CDR3 DNA reads TGTGCCAGCGCGATTAGCAGAGATACGCAGTATTTT. Amino acids: CASAISRDTQYF.